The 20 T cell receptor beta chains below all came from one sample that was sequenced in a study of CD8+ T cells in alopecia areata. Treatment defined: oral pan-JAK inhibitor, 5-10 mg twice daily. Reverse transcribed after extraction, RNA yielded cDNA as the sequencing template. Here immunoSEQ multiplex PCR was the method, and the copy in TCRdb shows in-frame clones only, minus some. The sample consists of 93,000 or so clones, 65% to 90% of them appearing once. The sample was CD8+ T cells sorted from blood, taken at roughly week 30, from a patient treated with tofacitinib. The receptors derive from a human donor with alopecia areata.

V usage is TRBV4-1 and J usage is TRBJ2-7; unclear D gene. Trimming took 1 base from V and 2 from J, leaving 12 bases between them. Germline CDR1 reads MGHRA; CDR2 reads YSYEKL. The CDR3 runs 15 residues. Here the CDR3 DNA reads TGCGCCAGCAGCCAAGGAATTACTGGGACCTACGAGCAGTACTTC. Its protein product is CASSQGITGTYEQYF.

The CDR3: CASRPGANTGELFF. CDR3 sequence (DNA): TGTGCCAGTAGGCCGGGTGCAAACACCGGGGAGCTGTTTTTT. This chain uses TRBV19 with TRBJ2-2; D is undetermined. The germline V and J ends were trimmed by 6 bases and 2 bases, with 10 bases remaining between them. CDR3 length: 14 residues. Germline values: CDR1 LNHDA, CDR2 SQIVND (reference sequence).

CDR3 coding DNA: TGTGCCAGCAGTCCCCTCGGGATTAGGACGGAAGGGGAGACCCAGTACTTC. Translated, it gives CASSPLGIRTEGETQYF. The chain recombines TRBV2 with TRBJ2-5; maybe TRBD2 (5 bases). The CDR3 spans 17 residues. Trimming took 5 bases from V and 5 from J, leaving 24 bases between them. The germline CDR1 and CDR2 sequences are SNHLY and FYNNEI. Filled out from reference TRBV2 and TRBJ2-5, the complete variable domain reads EPEVTQTPSHQVTQMGQEVILRCVPISNHLYFYWYRQILGQKVEFLVSFYNNEISEKSEIFDDQFSVERPDGSNFTLKIRSTKLEDSAMYFCASSPLGIRTEGETQYFGPGTRLLVL.

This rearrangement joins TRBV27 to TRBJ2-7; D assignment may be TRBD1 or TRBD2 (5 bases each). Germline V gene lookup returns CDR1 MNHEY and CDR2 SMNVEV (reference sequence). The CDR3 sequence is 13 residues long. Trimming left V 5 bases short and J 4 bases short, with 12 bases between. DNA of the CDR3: TGTGCCAGCAGTGTGGGGGACGGTTACGAGCAGTACTTC. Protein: CASSVGDGYEQYF.

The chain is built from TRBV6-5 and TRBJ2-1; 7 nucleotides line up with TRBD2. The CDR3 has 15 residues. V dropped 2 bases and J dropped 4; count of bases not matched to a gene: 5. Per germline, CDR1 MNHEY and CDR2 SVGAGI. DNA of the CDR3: TGTGCCAGCAGTTACGGGGGGGATTCTTACAATGAGCAGTTCTTC. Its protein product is CASSYGGDSYNEQFF.

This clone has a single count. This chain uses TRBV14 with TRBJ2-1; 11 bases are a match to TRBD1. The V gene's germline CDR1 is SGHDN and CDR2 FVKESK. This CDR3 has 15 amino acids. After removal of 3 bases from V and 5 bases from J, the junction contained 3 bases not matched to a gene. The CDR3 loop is CASSQDRGLDNEQFF. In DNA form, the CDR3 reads TGTGCCAGCAGCCAGGACAGGGGGCTCGACAATGAGCAGTTCTTC. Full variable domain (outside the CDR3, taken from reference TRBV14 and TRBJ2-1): EAGVTQFPSHSVIEKGQTVTLRCDPISGHDNLYWYRRVMGKEIKFLLHFVKESKQDESGMPNNRFLAERTGGTYSTLKVQPAELEDSGVYFCASSQDRGLDNEQFFGPGTRLTVL.

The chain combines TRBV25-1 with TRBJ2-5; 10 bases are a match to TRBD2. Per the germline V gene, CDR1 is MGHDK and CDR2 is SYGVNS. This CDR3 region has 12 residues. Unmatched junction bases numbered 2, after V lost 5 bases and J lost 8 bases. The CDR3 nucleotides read TGTGCCAGCAGTTGGACTAGCGGTACCCAGTACTTC. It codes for CASSWTSGTQYF. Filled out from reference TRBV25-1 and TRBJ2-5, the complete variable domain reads EADIYQTPRYLVIGTGKKITLECSQTMGHDKMYWYQQDPGMELHLIHYSYGVNSTEKGDLSSESTVSRIRTEHFPLTLESARPSHTSQYLCASSWTSGTQYFGPGTRLLVL.

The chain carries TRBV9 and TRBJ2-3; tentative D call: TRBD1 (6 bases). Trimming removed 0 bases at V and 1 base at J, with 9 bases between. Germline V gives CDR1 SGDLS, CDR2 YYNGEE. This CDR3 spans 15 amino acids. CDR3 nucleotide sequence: TGTGCCAGCAGCGTAGGAGGGGGAGGCACAGATACGCAGTATTTT. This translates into CASSVGGGGTDTQYF.

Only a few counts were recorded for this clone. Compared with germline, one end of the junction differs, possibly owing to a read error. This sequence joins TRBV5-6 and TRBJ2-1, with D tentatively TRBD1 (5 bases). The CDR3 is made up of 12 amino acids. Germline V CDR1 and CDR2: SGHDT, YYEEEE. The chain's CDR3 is CASSPQDKEQFF. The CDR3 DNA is TGTGCCAGCAGCCCCCAGGACAAAGAGCAGTTCTTC.

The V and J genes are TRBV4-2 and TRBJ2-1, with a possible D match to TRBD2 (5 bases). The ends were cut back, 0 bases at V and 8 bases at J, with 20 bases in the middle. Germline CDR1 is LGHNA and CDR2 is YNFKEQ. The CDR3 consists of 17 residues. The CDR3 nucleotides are TGTGCCAGCAGCCAAGATAGGTCTAGCCTAGGTAGAGATGAGCAGTTCTTC. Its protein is CASSQDRSSLGRDEQFF.

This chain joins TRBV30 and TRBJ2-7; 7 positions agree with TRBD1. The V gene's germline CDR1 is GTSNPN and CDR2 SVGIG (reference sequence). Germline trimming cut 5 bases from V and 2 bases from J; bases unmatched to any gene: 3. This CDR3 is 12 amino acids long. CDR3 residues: CAWVTGTYEQYF. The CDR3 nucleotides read TGTGCCTGGGTGACAGGGACCTACGAGCAGTACTTC.

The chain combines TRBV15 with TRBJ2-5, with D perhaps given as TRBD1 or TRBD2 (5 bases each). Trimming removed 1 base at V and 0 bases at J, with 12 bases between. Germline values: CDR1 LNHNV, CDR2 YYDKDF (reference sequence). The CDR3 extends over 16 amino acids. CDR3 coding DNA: TGTGCCACCAGCAGAGTCACGGGGACGTACCAAGAGACCCAGTACTTC. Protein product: CATSRVTGTYQETQYF.

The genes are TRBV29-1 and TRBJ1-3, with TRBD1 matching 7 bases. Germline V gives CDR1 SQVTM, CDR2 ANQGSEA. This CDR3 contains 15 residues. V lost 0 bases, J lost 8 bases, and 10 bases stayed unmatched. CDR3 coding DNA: TGCAGCGTTGAAGATGCGAAGGGGGCAGGGGACACCATATATTTT. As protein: CSVEDAKGAGDTIYF.

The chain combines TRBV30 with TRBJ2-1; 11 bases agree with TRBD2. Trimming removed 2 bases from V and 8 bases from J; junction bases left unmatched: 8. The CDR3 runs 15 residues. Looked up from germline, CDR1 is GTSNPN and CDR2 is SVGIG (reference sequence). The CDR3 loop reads CAWSSGLAVHYEQFF. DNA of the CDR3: TGTGCCTGGAGTTCGGGACTAGCGGTTCACTATGAGCAGTTCTTC. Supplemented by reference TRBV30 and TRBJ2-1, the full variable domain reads SQTIHQWPATLVQPVGSPLSLECTVEGTSNPNLYWYRQAAGRGLQLLFYSVGIGQISSEVPQNLSASRPQDRQFILSSKKLLLSDSGFYLCAWSSGLAVHYEQFFGPGTRLTVL.

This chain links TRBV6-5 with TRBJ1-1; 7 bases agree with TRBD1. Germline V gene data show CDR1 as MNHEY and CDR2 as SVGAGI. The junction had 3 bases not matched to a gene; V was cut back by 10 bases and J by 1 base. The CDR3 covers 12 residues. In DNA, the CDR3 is TGTGCCACCTGGACAGGGAACACTGAAGCTTTCTTT. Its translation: CATWTGNTEAFF.

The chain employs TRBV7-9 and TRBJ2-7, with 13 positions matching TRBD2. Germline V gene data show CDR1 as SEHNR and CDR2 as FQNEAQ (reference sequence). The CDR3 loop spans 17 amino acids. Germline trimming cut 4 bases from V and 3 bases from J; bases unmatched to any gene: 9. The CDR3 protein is CASSSGTSGKDLYEQYF. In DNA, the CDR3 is TGTGCCAGCAGCTCCGGGACTAGCGGGAAAGACCTCTACGAGCAGTACTTC. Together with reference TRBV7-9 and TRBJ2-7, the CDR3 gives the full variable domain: DTGVSQNPRHKITKRGQNVTFRCDPISEHNRLYWYRQTLGQGPEFLTYFQNEAQLEKSRLLSDRFSAERPKGSFSTLEIQRTEQGDSAMYLCASSSGTSGKDLYEQYFGPGTRLTVT.

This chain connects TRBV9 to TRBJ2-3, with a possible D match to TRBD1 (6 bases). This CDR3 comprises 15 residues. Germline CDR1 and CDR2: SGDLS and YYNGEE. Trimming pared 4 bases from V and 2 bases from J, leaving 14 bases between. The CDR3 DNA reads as TGTGCCAGCAGCCTTTGGGGGCCCCCCACAGATACGCAGTATTTT. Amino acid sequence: CASSLWGPPTDTQYF.

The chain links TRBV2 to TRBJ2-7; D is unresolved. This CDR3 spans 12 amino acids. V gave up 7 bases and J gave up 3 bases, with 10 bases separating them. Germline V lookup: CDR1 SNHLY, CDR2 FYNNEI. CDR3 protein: CASKPTYYEQYF. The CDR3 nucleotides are TGTGCCAGCAAGCCGACTTACTACGAGCAGTACTTC.

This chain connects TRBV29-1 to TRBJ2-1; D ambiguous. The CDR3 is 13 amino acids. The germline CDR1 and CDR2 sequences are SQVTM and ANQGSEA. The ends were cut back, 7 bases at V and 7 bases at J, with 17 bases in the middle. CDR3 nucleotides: TGCAGCGCCGTTCTATCAGCGAAGAATGAGCAGTTCTTC. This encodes CSAVLSAKNEQFF.

The CDR3 is CASSFTGMGGNEQFF. CDR3 nucleotides: TGTGCCAGCAGTTTTACTGGGATGGGGGGGAATGAGCAGTTCTTC. The chain joins TRBV27 to TRBJ2-1; 7 bases agree with TRBD2. The germline CDR1 and CDR2 sequences are MNHEY and SMNVEV (reference sequence). The CDR3 consists of 15 residues. Trimming removed 3 bases from V and 7 bases from J; junction bases left unmatched: 9.